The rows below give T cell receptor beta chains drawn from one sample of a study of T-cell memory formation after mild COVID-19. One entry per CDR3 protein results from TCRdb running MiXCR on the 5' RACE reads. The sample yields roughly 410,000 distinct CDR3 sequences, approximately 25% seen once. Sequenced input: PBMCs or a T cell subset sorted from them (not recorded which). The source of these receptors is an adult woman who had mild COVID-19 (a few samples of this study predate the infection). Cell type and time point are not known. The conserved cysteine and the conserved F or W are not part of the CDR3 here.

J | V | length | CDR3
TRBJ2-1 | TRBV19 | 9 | ASSIGHEQF
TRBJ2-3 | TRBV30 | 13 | AWSPGDRDSDTQY
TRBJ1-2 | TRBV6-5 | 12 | ASRKHREPYGYT
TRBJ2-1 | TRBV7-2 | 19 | ASSFPTSGRAWSSSYNEQF
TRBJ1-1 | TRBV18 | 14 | ASSPVRQPLNTEAF
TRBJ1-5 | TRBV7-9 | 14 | ASSDGTKYSNQPQH
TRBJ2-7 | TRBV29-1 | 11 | SVGKGGANEQY
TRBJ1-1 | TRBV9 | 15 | ASSAGPNQGVGTEAF
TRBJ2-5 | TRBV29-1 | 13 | SVEGTSGTQETQY
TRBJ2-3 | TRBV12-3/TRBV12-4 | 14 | ASRIRLAGGTDTQY
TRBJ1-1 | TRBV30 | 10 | AWSARTVEAF
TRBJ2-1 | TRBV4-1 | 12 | ASSTSGLVNEQF
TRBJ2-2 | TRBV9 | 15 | ASSVLDRGHNTGELF
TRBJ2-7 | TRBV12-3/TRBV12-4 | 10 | ASSFRAHEQY
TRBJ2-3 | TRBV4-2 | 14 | ASSQLTSGSTDTQY
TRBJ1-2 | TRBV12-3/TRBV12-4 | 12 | ASSYRGQGYGYT
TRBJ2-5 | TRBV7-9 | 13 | ASSPRGSGEETQY
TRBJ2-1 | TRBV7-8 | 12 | ASSERGSYNEQF
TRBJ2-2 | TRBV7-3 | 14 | ASSSRTGWNTGELF
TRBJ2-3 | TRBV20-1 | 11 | SASYSQTDTQY
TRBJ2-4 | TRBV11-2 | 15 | ASKRPKSSGGKNIQY
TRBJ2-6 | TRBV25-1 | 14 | ASSEQGGRGANVLT
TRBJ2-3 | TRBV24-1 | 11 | ATGQGSTDTQY
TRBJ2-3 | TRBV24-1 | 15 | ATSGPGALEGTDTQY
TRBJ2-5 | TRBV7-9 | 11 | ASSLWSQETQY
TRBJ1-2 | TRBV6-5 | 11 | ASRDTSNYGYT
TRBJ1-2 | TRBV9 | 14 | ASSVEDIPQLYGYT
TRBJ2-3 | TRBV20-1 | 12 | SARRGSSADTQY
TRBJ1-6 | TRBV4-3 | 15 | ASSLHGGTGQYSPLH
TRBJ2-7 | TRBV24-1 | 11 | ATSDPSSYEQY
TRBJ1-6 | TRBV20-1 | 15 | SARDLRSSSYNSPLH